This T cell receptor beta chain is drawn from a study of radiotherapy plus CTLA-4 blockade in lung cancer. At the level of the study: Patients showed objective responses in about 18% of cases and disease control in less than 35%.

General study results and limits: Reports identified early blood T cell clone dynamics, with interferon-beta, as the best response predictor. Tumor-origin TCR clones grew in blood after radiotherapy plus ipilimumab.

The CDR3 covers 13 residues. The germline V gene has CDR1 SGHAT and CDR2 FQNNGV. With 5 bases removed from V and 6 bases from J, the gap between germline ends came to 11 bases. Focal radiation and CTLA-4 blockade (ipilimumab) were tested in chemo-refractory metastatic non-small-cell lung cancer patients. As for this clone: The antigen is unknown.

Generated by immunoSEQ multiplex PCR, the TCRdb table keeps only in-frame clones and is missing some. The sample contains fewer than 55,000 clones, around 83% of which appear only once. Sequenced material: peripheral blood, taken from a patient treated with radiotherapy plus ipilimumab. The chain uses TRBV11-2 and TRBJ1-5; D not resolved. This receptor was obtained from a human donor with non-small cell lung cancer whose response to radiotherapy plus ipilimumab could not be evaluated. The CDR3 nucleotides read TGTGCCAGCAGCCCCACGCTCAGTCAGCCCCAGCATTTT. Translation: CASSPTLSQPQHF.